Listed here are 32 T cell receptor beta chains from one sample, sequenced in a study of long-term antiretroviral therapy in people with HIV. Sequencing used immunoSEQ v3.0 at survey level. Profiling relied on immunoSEQ multiplex PCR, and the TCRdb table lists in-frame clones only, not all of them. The table has more than 20,000 clones, approximately 80% seen once. Sequences were derived from unsorted PBMCs, sampled 0.3 years after starting antiretroviral therapy. These receptors all stem from a man aged 50-59 years with HIV.

This chain connects TRBV7-3 to TRBJ2-1; no clear D gene. The V gene's germline CDR1 is SGHTA and CDR2 FQGTGA. Trimming removed 3 bases at V and 0 bases at J, with 3 bases between. The CDR3 runs 13 residues. Here the CDR3 DNA reads TGTGCCAGCAGCTTTTCCTCCTACAATGAGCAGTTCTTC. Translation: CASSFSSYNEQFF.

This clone came up once. The chain joins TRBV7-8 to TRBJ1-1; D is perhaps TRBD1 (6 bases). Germline V gene lookup returns CDR1 SGHVS and CDR2 FQNEAQ. This CDR3 has 13 amino acids. V was pared by 5 bases and J by 4 bases, with 11 bases between. CDR3 amino acids: CASSELQGTEAFF. As DNA, the CDR3 is TGTGCCAGCAGCGAATTACAGGGCACTGAAGCTTTCTTT.

This clone has a single count. J is TRBJ2-2 and V is TRBV19, with 8 positions matching TRBD2. Germline V gives CDR1 LNHDA, CDR2 SQIVND (reference sequence). Trimming cost V 9 bases and J 6 bases; bases outside gene matches: 12. The CDR3 covers 15 residues. CDR3 region: CASWGAGGPPGELFF. Written as DNA, the CDR3 is TGTGCCAGCTGGGGGGCGGGAGGCCCCCCCGGGGAGCTGTTTTTT.

This chain connects TRBV5-5 to TRBJ2-7; TRBD1 or TRBD2 may be the D gene (5 bases each). Germline-derived CDR1 and CDR2 are SGHKS and YYEKEE (reference sequence). The CDR3 spans 15 residues. V shed 2 bases and J shed 7 bases, with 19 bases lying between them. The CDR3 bases are TGTGCCAGCAGCTTCGGGGACCAATGGCTACGGGAGCAGTACTTC. Translation: CASSFGDQWLREQYF.

The rearrangement uses TRBV7-2 and TRBJ2-2, with D possibly being TRBD2 (6 bases). V lost 5 bases, J lost 4 bases, and 14 bases lay in between. The CDR3 loop spans 15 amino acids. CDR1 is SGHTA and CDR2 is FQGNSA in the germline V gene. CDR3 sequence reads: CASSPERESTGELFF. CDR3 nucleotides: TGTGCCAGCAGCCCGGAACGGGAGAGCACCGGGGAGCTGTTTTTT.

The chain carries TRBV28 and TRBJ2-3; TRBD1 is a possible D gene (6 bases). In germline, CDR1 is MDHEN, CDR2 SYDVKM. The germline V and J ends were trimmed by 10 bases and 8 bases, with 22 bases remaining between them. CDR3 length equals 14 residues. The CDR3 nucleotides are TGTGCCACTACCGAAGACAGGCGGTTAGGTACGCAGTATTTT. Residues: CATTEDRRLGTQYF.

V and J are TRBV30 and TRBJ1-2; D perhaps matches TRBD1 (5 bases). Trimming removed 0 bases from V and 3 bases from J, with 11 bases in between. The CDR3 sequence is 14 residues long. The germline V gene encodes CDR1 GTSNPN and CDR2 SVGIG (reference sequence). Written as DNA, the CDR3 is TGTGCCTGGAGTGTAAATGGCAGGGACTATGGCTACACCTTC. It codes for CAWSVNGRDYGYTF.

This sequence joins TRBV6-1 and TRBJ2-7; 7 bases line up with TRBD1. The CDR3 spans 15 residues. Germline V gene lookup returns CDR1 MNHNS and CDR2 SASEGT. Trimming took 6 bases from V and 2 from J; bases not matched to a gene: 10. The CDR3 bases are TGTGCCAGCAGGAATGGTAGGGACAGACCCTACGAGCAGTACTTC. Its translation is CASRNGRDRPYEQYF.

This clone was detected once. CDR3 sequence: CASSWGVGGQTEAFF. DNA of the CDR3: TGCGCCAGCAGCTGGGGGGTCGGGGGGCAGACTGAAGCTTTCTTT. The chain is built from TRBV5-1 and TRBJ1-1; D is perhaps TRBD1 (6 bases). V lost 3 bases and J lost 5, with 17 bases in between. The CDR3 has 15 residues. CDR1 is SGHRS, CDR2 YFSETQ, per germline.

The J gene is TRBJ2-7, the V gene TRBV6-5, with no clear D. V was trimmed by 7 bases and J by 1 base, leaving 17 bases between them. The CDR3 runs 15 residues. The germline V gene has CDR1 MNHEY and CDR2 SVGAGI. The CDR3 loop is CASTRTLAPSYEQYF. The CDR3 DNA reads as TGTGCCAGCACCAGGACGTTAGCCCCGTCCTACGAGCAGTACTTC.

The chain couples TRBV7-8 to TRBJ2-1; 7 positions agree with TRBD2. With 1 base clipped from V and 0 bases from J, the junction kept 9 bases outside the gene matches. Per the germline V gene, CDR1 is SGHVS and CDR2 is FQNEAQ. This CDR3 is 18 amino acids long. The CDR3: CASSLVGSGWSSYNEQFF. The CDR3 nucleotides are TGTGCCAGCAGCTTAGTGGGTAGCGGGTGGAGCTCCTACAATGAGCAGTTCTTC.

The chain uses TRBV5-6 and TRBJ2-2, with 7 bases matching TRBD1. Germline assignment: CDR1 SGHDT and CDR2 YYEEEE. The length of the CDR3 is 16 residues. Trimming at V came to 1 base and at J to 5 bases, leaving 8 bases not matched to a gene. The CDR3 nucleotides read TGTGCCAGCAGCTTGACCGACAGGGCAGGAACCGGGGAGCTGTTTTTT. Translating it yields CASSLTDRAGTGELFF.

This chain connects TRBV10-3 to TRBJ2-3, with 9 bases lining up with TRBD2. The CDR3 has 13 amino acids. Germline lookup yields CDR1 ENHRY and CDR2 SYGVKD. The V and J ends lost 7 bases and 7 bases, in that order; junction bases with no gene match: 6. The CDR3 here is CAITGGRENTQYF. The DNA of the CDR3 is TGTGCCATCACCGGCGGGAGGGAAAATACGCAGTATTTT.

J is TRBJ1-2 and V is TRBV6-6; possibly TRBD1 for D (5 bases). Germline lookup yields CDR1 MNHNY and CDR2 SVGAGI (reference sequence). The V end was cut by 7 bases, the J end by 0 bases, with 18 bases between. The CDR3 has 16 amino acids. Here the CDR3 reads CASTIGGGRANYGYTF. DNA for the CDR3: TGTGCCAGCACCATCGGGGGGGGTAGGGCTAACTATGGCTACACCTTC.

This clone was found a few times. The CDR3 DNA sequence: TGTGCCAGCAGTAAGGGACAGGGGAGTGCTGGCTACACCTTC. Translated: CASSKGQGSAGYTF. The V and J genes are TRBV28 and TRBJ1-2; TRBD1 matches 10 bases. The ends lost 5 bases at V and 7 bases at J; junction bases unmatched: 7. The CDR3 is made up of 14 amino acids. Per germline, CDR1 MDHEN and CDR2 SYDVKM.

This clone was detected once. The CDR3 DNA reads TGTGCCAGCAGCTTACCTAGCGGGGGGCCGAACACCGGGGAGCTGTTTTTT. This encodes CASSLPSGGPNTGELFF. The chain is built from TRBV7-2 and TRBJ2-2, with TRBD2 matching 11 bases. With V trimmed by 2 bases and J by 0 bases, 2 bases remained unmatched. Germline V gene sequence: CDR1 SGHTA, CDR2 FQGNSA. This CDR3 is 17 amino acids long.

The V and J genes are TRBV9 and TRBJ2-7; 10 nucleotides align to TRBD1. CDR1 is SGDLS, CDR2 YYNGEE, per germline. The CDR3 has 15 amino acids. V was pared by 0 bases and J by 2 bases, with 2 bases of the junction left unmatched. CDR3 nucleotides: TGTGCCAGCAGCGTAGGGGACAGGGGTACCTACGAGCAGTACTTC. Encoded protein: CASSVGDRGTYEQYF.

The chain links TRBV18 to TRBJ1-4; D not certain. The ends were cut back, 7 bases at V and 1 base at J, with 13 bases in the middle. Germline loops: CDR1 KGHSH, CDR2 LQKENI. The CDR3 covers 15 residues. The CDR3 DNA follows: TGTGCCAGCTTACCCACAGAGGGAACTAATGAAAAACTGTTTTTT. Its protein product is CASLPTEGTNEKLFF.

Details on this clone: The sample carries other DNA sequences with the same CDR3. This chain connects TRBV7-2 to TRBJ2-7; D not resolved. Germline CDR1 and CDR2: SGHTA and FQGNSA. The CDR3 has 11 residues. Trimming cost V 5 bases and J 1 base, with 3 bases left between them. The CDR3 reads CASSPSYEQYF. The CDR3 DNA reads as TGTGCCAGCAGCCCTTCCTACGAGCAGTACTTC. The full variable domain, in which reference TRBV7-2 and TRBJ2-7 provide the parts outside the CDR3, is GAGVSQSPSNKVTEKGKDVELRCDPISGHTALYWYRQSLGQGLEFLIYFQGNSAPDKSGLPSDRFSAERTGGSVSTLTIQRTQQEDSAVYLCASSPSYEQYFGPGTRLTVT.

The J gene is TRBJ2-2, the V gene TRBV7-3; tentative D call: TRBD1 (5 bases). The CDR3 loop spans 14 amino acids. With 5 bases removed from V and 3 bases from J, the gap between germline ends came to 10 bases. Germline assignment: CDR1 SGHTA and CDR2 FQGTGA. The CDR3 here is CASSADRYTGELFF. The CDR3 DNA is TGTGCCAGCAGCGCCGACAGATACACCGGGGAGCTGTTTTTT. Filled out from reference TRBV7-3 and TRBJ2-2, the complete variable domain reads GAGVSQTPSNKVTEKGKYVELRCDPISGHTALYWYRQSLGQGPEFLIYFQGTGAADDSGLPNDRFFAVRPEGSVSTLKIQRTERGDSAVYLCASSADRYTGELFFGEGSRLTVL.

CDR3 sequence: CAWSIGGRGPFGYTF. The CDR3 nucleotides are TGTGCCTGGAGTATCGGTGGCCGGGGGCCCTTTGGCTACACCTTC. The V gene is TRBV30, the J gene TRBJ1-2, with D perhaps matching TRBD1 (6 bases). Germline V gene lookup returns CDR1 GTSNPN and CDR2 SVGIG (reference sequence). The V gene lost 2 bases and the J gene lost 7 bases, with 20 bases spanning the gap. CDR3 length: 15 residues.

This clone was seen a handful of times. The genes are TRBV28 and TRBJ2-1; 12 nucleotides agree with TRBD2. J was trimmed by 6 bases and V by 6 bases; bases with no gene match: 12. The CDR3 consists of 17 residues. CDR1 is MDHEN and CDR2 is SYDVKM in the germline V gene. This CDR3 is CASSYNLLAGGPNEQFF. CDR3 DNA: TGTGCCAGCAGCTACAACTTACTAGCGGGAGGTCCCAATGAGCAGTTCTTC.

The chain uses TRBV5-1 and TRBJ2-7; no clear D. In germline, CDR1 is SGHRS, CDR2 YFSETQ. The CDR3 runs 15 residues. V dropped 0 bases and J dropped 4 bases, with 14 bases sitting between them. The CDR3 here is CASSLVQSSGYEQYF. The CDR3 nucleotides read TGCGCCAGCAGCTTGGTACAGTCGTCCGGGTACGAGCAGTACTTC.

The chain has TRBV27 and TRBJ2-7; 7 bases align to TRBD1. V dropped 6 bases and J dropped 2; count of bases not matched to a gene: 10. CDR3 length: 15 residues. CDR1 and CDR2 from the germline V gene are MNHEY and SMNVEV (reference sequence). In DNA form, the CDR3 reads TGTGCCAGCAGCCAAACAGGGGAGTGGACCTACGAGCAGTACTTC. Amino acid sequence: CASSQTGEWTYEQYF.

This chain joins TRBV5-1 and TRBJ2-5; D uncertain. Germline lookup yields CDR1 SGHRS and CDR2 YFSETQ. This CDR3 spans 13 amino acids. V was shortened by 5 bases and J by 1 base, with 9 bases between the two germline ends. In DNA form, the CDR3 reads TGCGCCAGCAGTTTAGTGGCCCAAGAGACCCAGTACTTC. Encoded protein: CASSLVAQETQYF.

V usage is TRBV6-5 and J usage is TRBJ1-4; 7 nucleotides match TRBD1. CDR1 is MNHEY, CDR2 SVGAGI, per germline. The ends lost 2 bases at V and 8 bases at J; junction bases unmatched: 8. This CDR3 contains 15 residues. The CDR3 spells CASSYEGQRGEKLFF. In nucleotides, the CDR3 is TGTGCCAGCAGTTACGAGGGACAGCGAGGGGAAAAACTGTTTTTT.

CDR3 in DNA: TGTGCCAGCAGTTTATCGTTGAGGAATGAGCAGTTCTTC. It yields the protein CASSLSLRNEQFF. This sequence joins TRBV27 and TRBJ2-1, with D unresolved. V lost 0 bases and J lost 7, with 7 bases in between. CDR3 length equals 13 residues. Per the germline V gene, CDR1 is MNHEY and CDR2 is SMNVEV (reference sequence).

The chain employs TRBV19 and TRBJ2-2; TRBD2 agrees at 8 bases. This CDR3 contains 15 residues. The V gene's germline CDR1 is LNHDA and CDR2 SQIVND (reference sequence). The CDR3 DNA reads as TGTGCGGCAGTAGGGCGGGAGGAAGGCACCGGGGAGCTGTTTTTT. The encoded protein is CAAVGREEGTGELFF.

V and J are TRBV19 and TRBJ2-7; 12 bases fit TRBD2. The CDR3 loop spans 14 amino acids. The V gene's germline CDR1 is LNHDA and CDR2 SQIVND (reference sequence). After removal of 8 bases from V and 2 bases from J, the junction contained 4 bases not matched to a gene. CDR3 sequence reads: CASSSGRGTYEQYF. CDR3 DNA sequence: TGTGCCAGTTCTAGCGGGAGGGGAACCTACGAGCAGTACTTC.

The V gene is TRBV7-9, the J gene TRBJ2-2; unclear D gene. Trimming took off 1 base at V and 5 bases at J, with 11 bases between the two ends. This CDR3 has 15 residues. Germline CDR1 is SEHNR and CDR2 is FQNEAQ (reference sequence). Written as DNA, the CDR3 is TGTGCCAGCAGCTTAGGCGTAGCAGAGACCGGGGAGCTGTTTTTT. Residues: CASSLGVAETGELFF.

The chain is built from TRBV6-1 and TRBJ1-5; the D is unclear. The CDR3 runs to 15 residues. V was shortened by 2 bases and J by 2 bases, with 10 bases between the two germline ends. The V gene's germline CDR1 is MNHNS and CDR2 SASEGT. This CDR3 reads CASSEFRTGNQPQHF. As DNA, the CDR3 is TGTGCCAGCAGTGAATTCAGGACGGGCAATCAGCCCCAGCATTTT.

V and J are TRBV7-9 and TRBJ2-3; 7 nucleotides match TRBD2. J gave up 0 bases and V 5 bases, and 8 bases lay outside the gene matches. The CDR3 consists of 16 residues. CDR1 SEHNR and CDR2 FQNEAQ come from the germline V gene (reference sequence). CDR3 nucleotides: TGTGCCAGCAGCCCGGTCCTCGGGGGGAGCACAGATACGCAGTATTTT. It codes for CASSPVLGGSTDTQYF.